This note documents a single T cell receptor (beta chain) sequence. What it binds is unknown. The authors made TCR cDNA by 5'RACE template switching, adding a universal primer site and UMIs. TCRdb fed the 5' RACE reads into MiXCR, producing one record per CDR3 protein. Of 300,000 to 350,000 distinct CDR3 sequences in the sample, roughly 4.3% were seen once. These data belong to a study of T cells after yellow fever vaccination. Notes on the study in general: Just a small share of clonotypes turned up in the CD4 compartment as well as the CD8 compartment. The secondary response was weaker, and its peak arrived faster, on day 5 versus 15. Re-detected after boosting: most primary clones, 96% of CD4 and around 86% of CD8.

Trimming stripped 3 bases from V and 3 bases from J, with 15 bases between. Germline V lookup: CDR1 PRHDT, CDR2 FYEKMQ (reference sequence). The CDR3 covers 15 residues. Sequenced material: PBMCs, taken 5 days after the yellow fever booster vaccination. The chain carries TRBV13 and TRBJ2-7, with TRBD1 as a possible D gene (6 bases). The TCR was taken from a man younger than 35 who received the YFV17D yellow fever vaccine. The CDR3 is CASSLARDTNYEQYF. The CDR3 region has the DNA TGTGCCAGCAGCTTGGCCCGGGACACCAACTACGAGCAGTACTTC.